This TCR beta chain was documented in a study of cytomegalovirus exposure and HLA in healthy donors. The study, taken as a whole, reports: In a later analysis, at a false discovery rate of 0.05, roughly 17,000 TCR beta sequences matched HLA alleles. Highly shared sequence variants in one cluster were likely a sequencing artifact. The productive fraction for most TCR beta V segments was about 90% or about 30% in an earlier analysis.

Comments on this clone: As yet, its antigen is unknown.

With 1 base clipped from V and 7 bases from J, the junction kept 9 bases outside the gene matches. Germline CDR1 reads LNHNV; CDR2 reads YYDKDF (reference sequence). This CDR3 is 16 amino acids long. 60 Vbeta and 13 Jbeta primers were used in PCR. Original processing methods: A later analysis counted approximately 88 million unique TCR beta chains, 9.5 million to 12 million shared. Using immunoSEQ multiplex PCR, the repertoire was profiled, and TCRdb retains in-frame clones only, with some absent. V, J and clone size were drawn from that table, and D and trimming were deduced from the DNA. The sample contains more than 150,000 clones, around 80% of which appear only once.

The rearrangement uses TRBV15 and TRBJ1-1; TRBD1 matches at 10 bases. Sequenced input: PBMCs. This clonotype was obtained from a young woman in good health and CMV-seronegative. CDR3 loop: CATSRGRQGAGVEAFF. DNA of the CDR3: TGTGCCACCAGCAGAGGTCGACAGGGGGCCGGGGTTGAAGCTTTCTTT.